The rows below give T cell receptor beta chains drawn from one sample of a study of T cell changes during pregnancy in multiple sclerosis. Profiled with immunoSEQ multiplex PCR; TCRdb holds only in-frame clones, not every one. Here the sample spans roughly 40,000 clones, 91% being singletons. Here the sequenced sample was CD8+ T cells from peripheral blood mononuclear cells, taken before pregnancy. These receptors were collected from a female donor with multiple sclerosis, enrolled in a pregnancy study. The CDR3 runs from the conserved cysteine through the conserved F or W. The D gene is left open where the match is weak. Part of the rows lack a size; the others show once, few, many or a class for expanded clones.

j_gene | v_gene | d_gene | abundance | CDR3aa | CDR3nt
TRBJ2-3 | TRBV19 | TRBD2 | - | CASSRAGGPDTQYF | TGTGCCAGTAGTCGGGCGGGAGGCCCAGATACGCAGTATTTT
TRBJ2-7 | TRBV14 | - | few | CASSHGSSYEQYF | TGTGCCAGCAGCCACGGGAGCTCCTACGAGCAGTACTTC
TRBJ1-5 | TRBV15 | TRBD1 | - | CATSRGTGTPQPQHF | TGTGCCACCAGCAGGGGGACAGGCACCCCCCAGCCCCAGCATTTT
TRBJ2-7 | TRBV5-1 | TRBD1 | - | CASSTPGQGRYEQYF | TGCGCCAGCAGCACCCCAGGACAGGGGAGATACGAGCAGTACTTC
TRBJ2-7 | TRBV7-9 | - | - | CASSLHRSVHEQYF | TGTGCCAGCAGCTTACACAGGAGTGTCCACGAGCAGTACTTC
TRBJ2-7 | TRBV7-2 | TRBD2 | - | CASSYPTSGAYEQYF | TGTGCCAGCAGCTACCCGACTAGCGGGGCCTACGAGCAGTACTTC
TRBJ2-1 | TRBV27 | - | - | CASSTSSYNEQFF | TGTGCCAGCAGTACGAGCTCCTACAATGAGCAGTTCTTC
TRBJ2-3 | TRBV5-4 | - | - | CASSLPSDTQYF | TGTGCCAGCAGCTTGCCATCAGATACGCAGTATTTT
TRBJ2-1 | TRBV6-4 | - | - | CAGSADNSYNEQFF | TGTGCCGGCAGCGCAGACAACTCCTACAATGAGCAGTTCTTC
TRBJ2-2 | TRBV5-1 | TRBD1 | - | CASSSGQGAITGELFF | TGCGCCAGCAGCTCCGGACAGGGGGCCATCACCGGGGAGCTGTTTTTT
TRBJ1-3 | TRBV5-6 | - | - | CASSLGGLVNTIYF | TGTGCCAGCAGCCTTGGAGGGTTGGTGAACACCATATATTTT
TRBJ1-5 | TRBV2 | - | once | CASSEVGGSQPQHF | TGTGCCAGCAGTGAGGTCGGGGGATCTCAGCCCCAGCATTTT
TRBJ2-5 | TRBV6-5 | - | - | CASSPLDSGVGTQYF | TGTGCCAGCAGCCCCTTGGATAGCGGCGTAGGGACCCAGTACTTC
TRBJ1-2 | TRBV28 | - | - | CATSAGLGYGYTF | TGTGCCACCTCGGCTGGGCTCGGCTATGGCTACACCTTC
TRBJ2-1 | TRBV27 | TRBD1 | - | CASSLARTGAYNEQFF | TGTGCCAGCAGTTTAGCCAGGACAGGGGCCTACAATGAGCAGTTCTTC
TRBJ1-2 | TRBV27 | - | - | CASSFVGGLTGRFRNYGYTF | TGTGCCAGCAGTTTTGTAGGTGGGCTCACAGGGAGATTCAGGAACTATGGCTACACCTTC
TRBJ1-2 | TRBV7-2 | - | - | CASSLSGTYTNYGYTF | TGTGCCAGCAGCCTGTCCGGGACATATACTAACTATGGCTACACCTTC
TRBJ2-1 | TRBV28 | TRBD2 | - | CASWGSGSYEQFF | TGTGCCAGCTGGGGTAGCGGGAGCTATGAGCAGTTCTTC
TRBJ2-7 | TRBV4-3 | - | - | CASSQDLGGGAYEQYF | TGCGCCAGCAGCCAAGATTTGGGAGGTGGGGCCTACGAGCAGTACTTC
TRBJ2-5 | TRBV7-9 | - | - | CASSSAGFRETQYF | TGTGCCAGCAGCTCCGCGGGATTCCGAGAAACCCAGTACTTC
TRBJ1-2 | TRBV28 | - | - | CASSLGSDYGYTF | TGTGCCAGCAGTTTAGGCAGTGACTATGGCTACACCTTC
TRBJ1-1 | TRBV28 | - | - | CASSFGGSTEAFF | TGTGCCAGCAGTTTTGGAGGGAGCACTGAAGCTTTCTTT
TRBJ1-2 | TRBV19 | TRBD1 | - | CASSVRTGGQGYTF | TGTGCCAGTAGTGTGAGGACAGGGGGCCAAGGCTACACCTTC
TRBJ2-2 | TRBV2 | - | - | CASRRADSRELFF | TGTGCCAGCAGACGGGCAGACAGTCGGGAGCTGTTTTTT
TRBJ2-1 | TRBV27 | TRBD1 | - | CASAIRDSSYNEQFF | TGTGCCAGTGCGATCCGGGACAGCTCCTACAATGAGCAGTTCTTC
TRBJ2-7 | TRBV6-1 | TRBD2 | - | CASSEDGAGGRHQYF | TGTGCCAGCAGTGAAGATGGGGCGGGAGGGCGGCATCAGTACTTC
TRBJ2-7 | TRBV5-1 | TRBD2 | - | CASRLAGGPGYEQYF | TGCGCCAGCAGACTAGCGGGAGGGCCAGGATACGAGCAGTACTTC
TRBJ1-1 | TRBV7-9 | TRBD1 | few | CASSSPGTGMNTEAFF | TGTGCCAGCAGCAGTCCCGGGACAGGGATGAACACTGAAGCTTTCTTT
TRBJ2-1 | TRBV5-1 | - | once | CASSSWSMERSSSYNEQFF | TGCGCCAGCAGCTCTTGGTCGATGGAGCGCTCAAGCTCCTACAATGAGCAGTTCTTC
TRBJ2-7 | TRBV27 | - | - | CASRGTPGAYEQYF | TGTGCCAGCAGGGGGACTCCGGGGGCCTACGAGCAGTACTTC
TRBJ1-2 | TRBV6-6 | - | - | CASLTNYGYTF | TGTGCCAGCCTTACAAACTATGGCTACACCTTC